Listed here are 14 T cell receptor beta chains from one sample, sequenced in a study of blood T cell repertoires in COVID-19. Some clones are missing from TCRdb's copy, which holds only in-frame ones; the method was immunoSEQ multiplex PCR. This table has tens of thousands of clones, around 85% appearing once. The sample consisted of peripheral blood. These receptors all come from a man aged 65-85 years with acute or convalescent COVID-19.

The V call is TRBV4-3, the J call TRBJ2-7; 9 bases are a match to TRBD1. The germline V gene has CDR1 LGHNA and CDR2 YSLEER. This CDR3 has 14 amino acids. J was trimmed by 5 bases and V by 4 bases; bases with no gene match: 6. The CDR3 sequence: CASSLGQGSDEQYF. CDR3 nucleotides: TGCGCCAGCAGCCTAGGACAGGGGAGCGACGAGCAGTACTTC.

The V gene is TRBV25-1, the J gene TRBJ2-1; tentative D call: TRBD2 (5 bases). The CDR3 runs to 17 residues. CDR1 is MGHDK and CDR2 is SYGVNS in the germline V gene. Trimming pared 0 bases from V and 2 bases from J, leaving 14 bases between. The CDR3 spells CASSEYRGGLAYNEQFF. In DNA form, the CDR3 reads TGTGCCAGCAGTGAATATCGAGGCGGGCTGGCCTACAATGAGCAGTTCTTC.

V and J are TRBV5-8 and TRBJ2-7; 15 bases are a match to TRBD2. There are 13 residues in the CDR3. Per germline, CDR1 SGHTS and CDR2 YDEGEE. The V and J ends lost 10 bases and 5 bases, in that order; junction bases with no gene match: 4. DNA of the CDR3: TGTGCCGGTGGACTAGCGGGAGGGGACGAGCAGTACTTC. This encodes CAGGLAGGDEQYF.

The rearrangement uses TRBV6-5 and TRBJ1-1, with a weak D call TRBD1 (6 bases). CDR3 length equals 13 residues. V shed 7 bases and J shed 4 bases, with 13 bases lying between them. Germline CDR1 and CDR2: MNHEY and SVGAGI. The CDR3 DNA sequence: TGTGCCAGCAAACAGGGTATGATCACTGAAGCTTTCTTT. Translating it yields CASKQGMITEAFF.

The V call is TRBV27, the J call TRBJ2-2; possible D gene TRBD1, 6 bases. Trimming cost V 5 bases and J 2 bases, with 12 bases left between them. The CDR3 spans 15 residues. Germline lookup yields CDR1 MNHEY and CDR2 SMNVEV (reference sequence). The CDR3 nucleotides read TGTGCCAGCAGTCCCGGACAGATAAACACCGGGGAGCTGTTTTTT. Residues: CASSPGQINTGELFF.

The CDR3 loop is CSVETGEQYF. CDR3 nucleotides: TGCAGCGTTGAAACTGGCGAGCAGTACTTC. The chain is built from TRBV29-1 and TRBJ2-7; no definite D call. V was trimmed by 2 bases and J by 6 bases, leaving 5 bases between them. The CDR3 is made up of 10 amino acids. Germline-derived CDR1 and CDR2 are SQVTM and ANQGSEA.

The chain recombines TRBV11-2 with TRBJ1-1; 8 bases align to TRBD1. The CDR3 contains 13 residues. Losses at the gene ends were 5 bases for V and 6 bases for J; bases not matched to a gene: 5. Germline-derived CDR1 and CDR2 are SGHAT and FQNNGV. The CDR3 reads CASSTDRVPEAFF. The CDR3 coding sequence is TGTGCCAGCAGCACGGACAGGGTCCCTGAAGCTTTCTTT.

This chain connects TRBV5-1 to TRBJ2-7; 7 bases match TRBD2. Germline-derived CDR1 and CDR2 are SGHRS and YFSETQ. This CDR3 spans 13 amino acids. J was trimmed by 4 bases and V by 4 bases; bases with no gene match: 5. The CDR3 protein is CASSHLADYEQYF. The DNA of the CDR3 is TGCGCCAGCAGCCACCTAGCGGATTACGAGCAGTACTTC.

The chain couples TRBV5-4 to TRBJ2-7; 7 bases match TRBD1. The CDR3 is 14 residues long. Trimming at V came to 4 bases and at J to 2 bases, leaving 6 bases not matched to a gene. From germline, CDR1 is SGHNT and CDR2 YYREEE (reference sequence). This CDR3 is CASSRGDRAYEQYF. The CDR3 DNA follows: TGTGCCAGCAGCCGTGGGGACAGAGCCTACGAGCAGTACTTC.

The chain links TRBV2 to TRBJ1-6, with TRBD1 matching 9 bases. The ends lost 2 bases at V and 7 bases at J; junction bases unmatched: 3. This CDR3 is built from 15 residues. CDR1 SNHLY and CDR2 FYNNEI come from the germline V gene. DNA of the CDR3: TGTGCCAGCAGTGAAACAGGGGGCTGGAATTCACCCCTCCACTTT. Its translation is CASSETGGWNSPLHF.

The chain carries TRBV12-3 or TRBV12-4 and TRBJ2-5; tentatively, D is TRBD2 (6 bases). V was pared by 2 bases and J by 3 bases, with 7 bases between. This CDR3 has 13 amino acids. CDR3 amino acids: CASSLREEETQYF. As DNA, the CDR3 is TGTGCCAGCAGTTTAAGGGAGGAAGAGACCCAGTACTTC.

This chain joins TRBV4-2 and TRBJ2-7; no clear D. Germline CDR1 LGHNA, CDR2 YNFKEQ. V lost 0 bases, J lost 3 bases, and 9 bases lay in between. The CDR3 totals 14 residues. CDR3 bases: TGTGCCAGCAGCCAAGAGCGGATTAGCTACGAGCAGTACTTC. Translating gives CASSQERISYEQYF.

This clone was counted a single time. The rearrangement joins TRBV7-8 to TRBJ2-1, with D unclear. This CDR3 has 11 amino acids. Trimming stripped 5 bases from V and 10 bases from J, with 9 bases between. Germline loops: CDR1 SGHVS, CDR2 FQNEAQ. The CDR3 coding sequence is TGTGCCAGCAGCCCCGCGTGGGAGCAGTTCTTC. It specifies CASSPAWEQFF.

This clone is a singleton in its sample. The V and J genes are TRBV28 and TRBJ2-1; TRBD2 aligns across 8 bases. Germline assignment: CDR1 MDHEN and CDR2 SYDVKM. The CDR3 totals 16 residues. V shed 7 bases, J shed 1 base, and the junction held 9 bases outside the gene matches. CDR3 bases: TGTGCCAGCAAGCCCGGGGGGGGGATATCCTACAATGAGCAGTTCTTC. Translation gives CASKPGGGISYNEQFF.